What follows are 8 T cell receptor beta chains derived from one specimen sequenced in a study of early T cells in non-severe SARS-CoV-2 infection. Using its own MiXCR run on the 5' RACE reads, TCRdb lists one record per CDR3 protein. This sample carries about 50,000 distinct CDR3 sequences, about 11% of them seen once, and the ten largest clones take 6.5%. The sample consisted of whole blood. Receptors were obtained from an adult who was a healthcare worker with PCR-confirmed SARS-CoV-2 infection or an uninfected control (not recorded which).

The chain combines TRBV2 with TRBJ2-1; TRBD1 agrees at 8 bases. This CDR3 is 17 amino acids long. With 1 base clipped from V and 8 bases from J, the junction kept 13 bases outside the gene matches. Germline loops: CDR1 SNHLY, CDR2 FYNNEI. This chain's CDR3 is CASSEVSRGPGIDEQFF. Written as DNA, the CDR3 is TGTGCCAGCAGTGAAGTGAGCAGGGGGCCCGGGATCGATGAGCAGTTCTTC.

This clonotype was seen at least ten times. The V and J genes are TRBV20-1 and TRBJ2-2; 12 bases map to TRBD2. V lost 7 bases, J lost 7 bases, and 7 bases stayed unmatched. The CDR3 has 14 residues. Germline V gene data show CDR1 as DFQATT and CDR2 as SNEGSKA (reference sequence). Written as DNA, the CDR3 is TGCAGTGTGCAGACTAGCGGGAGTTACGGGGAGCTGTTTTTT. Amino acids: CSVQTSGSYGELFF.

Notes on this clonotype: A much larger clone is a single base away; this may be a read error. The chain employs TRBV20-1 and TRBJ2-7; TRBD1 matches at 7 bases. The CDR3 extends over 12 amino acids. Germline V gene sequence: CDR1 DFQATT, CDR2 SNEGSKA (reference sequence). This CDR3 reads CGASRGSSEQYF. DNA for the CDR3: TGCGGTGCTAGCAGGGGGAGTTCCGAGCAGTACTTC.

CDR3 DNA: TGTGCCAGCAGCGCCTCAACAGAGAATCGTGGAAGGTATTTT. Protein sequence: CASSASTENRGRYF. The chain couples TRBV9 to TRBJ2-3; no clear D gene. The V gene's germline CDR1 is SGDLS and CDR2 YYNGEE. The CDR3 sequence is 14 residues long. Trimming cost V 3 bases and J 14 bases, with 22 bases left between them.

There are many counts of this clonotype. The rearrangement links TRBV20-1 to TRBJ1-4; D is uncertain. Germline-derived CDR1 and CDR2 are DFQATT and SNEGSKA (reference sequence). The CDR3 consists of 9 residues. The V and J ends lost 7 bases and 12 bases respectively, with 9 bases between them. The CDR3 coding sequence is TGCAGTGTAGTTAGGCAACTGTTTTTT. Translating gives CSVVRQLFF.

The rearrangement uses TRBV3-1 and TRBJ2-7; no clear D gene. The CDR3 is 13 amino acids. CDR1 LGHDT and CDR2 YNNKEL come from the germline V gene (reference sequence). The V and J ends lost 2 bases and 6 bases respectively, with 11 bases between them. The CDR3 sequence is CASSQFTDGEQYF. The DNA of the CDR3 is TGTGCCAGCAGCCAATTTACGGACGGCGAGCAGTACTTC.

The CDR3 region has the DNA TGTGCCAGCATTGCGGCCTCCTACAATGAGCAGTTCTTC. This sequence encodes CASIAASYNEQFF. The chain uses TRBV2 and TRBJ2-1, with unresolved D. Per the germline V gene, CDR1 is SNHLY and CDR2 is FYNNEI. The CDR3 contains 13 residues. The ends were cut back, 7 bases at V and 0 bases at J, with 7 bases in the middle. Full variable domain (rest looked up from reference TRBV2 and TRBJ2-1): EPEVTQTPSHQVTQMGQEVILRCVPISNHLYFYWYRQILGQKVEFLVSFYNNEISEKSEIFDDQFSVERPDGSNFTLKIRSTKLEDSAMYFCASIAASYNEQFFGPGTRLTVL.

This chain uses TRBV11-1 with TRBJ1-2; D gene ambiguous. Trimming pared 3 bases from V and 5 bases from J, leaving 10 bases between. Per the germline V gene, CDR1 is SGHAT and CDR2 is FQDESV (reference sequence). The CDR3 length is 13 residues. In DNA, the CDR3 is TGTGCCAGCAGCTTCGACGGAGCGTATGGCTACACCTTC. Its translation: CASSFDGAYGYTF.